A selection of T cell receptor beta chains follows, all from one sample in a study of shared T cell receptors in the human thymus. Sequenced by immunoSEQ multiplex PCR; TCRdb stores in-frame clones only, minus some. Among almost 550,000 clones listed, 78% were seen once. This same sample was also part of a study on human thymus T cells.

Material: thymocytes. The receptors were gathered from a boy under three years old with a congenital heart defect. CDR3s leave out the opening cysteine and the closing phenylalanine or tryptophan.

V	J	CDR3
TRBV9	TRBJ2-7	ASSRNWLSGSEQY
TRBV30	TRBJ2-1	AWTGQGYNEQF
TRBV30	TRBJ1-2	ARTTGYGYT
TRBV19	TRBJ1-4	ASKAVEKLF
TRBV5-5	TRBJ2-7	ASSHGDSVIGHEQY
TRBV6-5	TRBJ2-7	ASSVGTAYEQY
TRBV14	TRBJ2-3	ASSLVGTEADTQY
TRBV7-9	TRBJ2-4	ASRPVGWDREVNIQY
TRBV27	TRBJ2-3	ASSSGGSTDTQY
TRBV27	TRBJ2-7	ASVGTSEPSYEQY
TRBV19	TRBJ1-5	ASSIQGAGQPQH
TRBV27	TRBJ2-7	ASSRGGLVSFHEQY
TRBV6-1	TRBJ2-7	ASSDHRLAGVLSYEQY
TRBV27	TRBJ2-7	ASSLGSEQY
TRBV19	TRBJ2-7	ASSTRDREPYEQY
TRBV5-4	TRBJ2-5	ASSPRGTGPQETQY
TRBV15	TRBJ2-3	ATSREGQIPLPFTDTQY
TRBV4-2	TRBJ2-3	ASSQEGGGQPSTDTQY
TRBV5-6	TRBJ2-1	ASSSGTGGAEAPYNEQF
TRBV18	TRBJ1-4	ASSPPGGVPPTNEKLF
TRBV6-1	TRBJ1-2	ASSEQGTGYT
TRBV6-1	TRBJ2-7	ASSEAASDSGRPSYEQY
TRBV2	TRBJ2-7	ASSEGTGPSYEQY
TRBV5-4	TRBJ2-3	ASWTSGRAKDTQY
TRBV2	TRBJ2-7	ASSEAGGMAGDSYEQY
TRBV2	TRBJ2-1	ASSSPGQGRNEQF
TRBV2	TRBJ2-1	ASSEPASGSRYEQF
TRBV15	TRBJ2-7	ATSRSGGEQY
TRBV7-8	TRBJ1-5	ASSLSGTGGNQPQH
TRBV29-1	TRBJ2-5	SVVGDRGQETQY
TRBV11-2	TRBJ1-1	ASSTLDRGYTEAF
TRBV6-1	TRBJ2-5	ASSEGVEGSSETQY
TRBV28	TRBJ2-5	ASLACRDETQY
TRBV7-8	TRBJ2-2	ASSLPTGTSGRRRELF
TRBV25-1	TRBJ2-5	ASSVQGARETQY
TRBV29-1	TRBJ2-2	SVDSGTGELF
TRBV9	TRBJ2-5	ASSQQGARETQY
TRBV28	TRBJ2-7	ASSLGPEQY
TRBV27	TRBJ1-5	ASSPRGGVGPSNQPQH
TRBV28	TRBJ1-4	ASSRGTEMGENEKLF
TRBV7-2	TRBJ2-4	ASSLFGAAKNIQY
TRBV4-2	TRBJ2-3	ASSQATRVSADTQY
TRBV11-2	TRBJ2-1	ASRHRVRAGAANEQF
TRBV27	TRBJ2-7	ASSLSPGTGRSSYEQY
TRBV29-1	TRBJ2-7	SVKKRVDEQY
TRBV19	TRBJ1-1	ASSTGQGANTEAF
TRBV30	TRBJ2-2	AWRMTSGRRNTGELF
TRBV27	TRBJ1-1	ASRLSGGENTEAF
TRBV7-8	TRBJ1-5	ASSLDDRVQPQH
TRBV4-2	TRBJ2-7	ASSQDVTPGGGSLNYEQY
TRBV5-1	TRBJ2-7	ASSPPLGLAVKTYEQY
TRBV5-5	TRBJ1-3	ASTPLPGQGGNTIY
TRBV6-1	TRBJ1-3	ASSVITPERNTIY
TRBV7-9	TRBJ2-7	ASSLEGGTGYEQY
TRBV19	TRBJ1-2	ASRKGQVIYGYT
TRBV2	TRBJ1-1	ASSESRGPTEAF
TRBV5-4	TRBJ2-3	ASSLFEGGPTDTQY
TRBV5-1	TRBJ2-1	ASSILTGTSLNEQF
TRBV5-1	TRBJ1-1	ASSSWDRNTEAF